Below are 21 T cell receptor beta chains sequenced from a single sample in a study of T cell changes during pregnancy in multiple sclerosis. Here immunoSEQ multiplex PCR was the method, and the copy in TCRdb shows in-frame clones only, minus some. The sample holds roughly 28,000 clones, 85% to 95% seen once. Sequenced material: CD8+ T cells from peripheral blood mononuclear cells, taken before pregnancy. These receptors were collected from a female donor with multiple sclerosis, enrolled in a pregnancy study.

V is TRBV11-2 and J is TRBJ2-1, with 8 bases fitting TRBD2. CDR1 and CDR2 from the germline V gene are SGHAT and FQNNGV. This CDR3 has 15 amino acids. V gave up 1 base and J gave up 10 bases; unmatched junction bases: 9. In DNA form, the CDR3 reads TGTGCCAGCAGCTTAGCAGCGGGAGAGGGGCGGGAGCAGTTCTTC. This translates into CASSLAAGEGREQFF.

The genes are TRBV4-3 and TRBJ1-2; D uncertain. This CDR3 comprises 13 residues. CDR1 and CDR2 from the germline V gene are LGHNA and YSLEER. V was clipped by 1 base and J by 7 bases, with 10 bases between them. CDR3 region: CASSQGVLRGYTF. In DNA, the CDR3 is TGCGCCAGCAGCCAAGGAGTGCTGCGTGGCTACACCTTC.

The gene calls are TRBV7-3 and TRBJ2-3; 10 bases are a match to TRBD2. The CDR3 covers 15 residues. V lost 6 bases, J lost 1 base, and 4 bases stayed unmatched. Germline CDR1 and CDR2: SGHTA and FQGTGA. This chain's CDR3 is CASREAGGGTDTQYF. Here the CDR3 DNA reads TGTGCCAGCAGGGAAGCGGGAGGGGGCACAGATACGCAGTATTTT.

The chain uses TRBV10-3 and TRBJ1-1; 11 positions match TRBD1. The ends lost 2 bases at V and 1 base at J; junction bases unmatched: 3. Germline V gives CDR1 ENHRY, CDR2 SYGVKD. CDR3 length equals 16 residues. The CDR3 DNA is TGTGCCATCAGTGAGGGACAGGGGGCTACGAACACTGAAGCTTTCTTT. Its translation is CAISEGQGATNTEAFF.

The CDR3 reads CASSRTGASYEQYF. As DNA, the CDR3 is TGTGCCAGCAGCCGGACAGGGGCCTCCTACGAGCAGTACTTC. This chain uses TRBV5-7 with TRBJ2-7, with 9 bases matching TRBD1. TRBV5-7 is an ORF; its function is uncertain. The ends lost 4 bases at V and 0 bases at J; junction bases unmatched: 2. This CDR3 spans 14 amino acids.

The count of this clone is one. The junction does not match germline at one end; this may be a read error. The chain links TRBV7-7 to TRBJ2-1, with D uncertain. Germline assignment: CDR1 SSHAT and CDR2 FNYEAQ (reference sequence). The CDR3 is made up of 13 amino acids. The CDR3 nucleotides read TGTGCTAGCAGCTTGAGTATCTACAATGAGCAGTTCTTC. Its protein product is CASSLSIYNEQFF.

This sequence joins TRBV11-2 and TRBJ2-7, with D possibly matching TRBD2 (6 bases). In germline, CDR1 is SGHAT, CDR2 FQNNGV. CDR3 size: 14 residues. Trimming took 5 bases from V and 0 from J, leaving 11 bases between them. The CDR3 sequence is CASSKGTDSYEQYF. CDR3 DNA sequence: TGTGCCAGCAGCAAAGGGACTGACTCCTACGAGCAGTACTTC.

The chain links TRBV7-6 to TRBJ2-7; 10 bases map to TRBD2. Unmatched junction bases numbered 0, after V lost 0 bases and J lost 7 bases. CDR1 is SGHVS, CDR2 FNYEAQ, per germline. This CDR3 has 13 amino acids. This chain's CDR3 is CASSLAAGGEQYF. As DNA, the CDR3 is TGTGCCAGCAGCTTAGCAGCGGGGGGGGAGCAGTACTTC. Complete variable domain (other parts from reference TRBV7-6 and TRBJ2-7): GAGVSQSPRYKVTKRGQDVALRCDPISGHVSLYWYRQALGQGPEFLTYFNYEAQQDKSGLPNDRFSAERPEGSISTLTIQRTEQRDSAMYRCASSLAAGGEQYFGPGTRLTVT.

In its sample, this clone was seen a few times. The same CDR3 can be traced to other DNA sequences in this sample. This chain links TRBV27 with TRBJ1-5, with 11 bases matching TRBD1. The CDR3 is 15 amino acids. J lost 4 bases, V lost 5 bases, and 4 bases had no gene match. Germline V lookup: CDR1 MNHEY, CDR2 SMNVEV (reference sequence). CDR3 bases: TGTGCCAGCAGTGCCGGGACAGGGGGAAATCAGCCCCAGCATTTT. Protein sequence: CASSAGTGGNQPQHF.

This chain uses TRBV6-5 with TRBJ2-1; D remains unclear. CDR1 and CDR2 (germline): MNHEY, SVGAGI. The CDR3 consists of 12 residues. Trimming cost V 7 bases and J 3 bases, with 7 bases left between them. The CDR3 spells CASTGLYNEQFF. The CDR3 DNA reads TGTGCCAGCACTGGGCTCTACAATGAGCAGTTCTTC.

This clone appeared a single time. The genes are TRBV4-1 and TRBJ2-5; 7 bases match TRBD1. Germline-derived CDR1 and CDR2 are MGHRA and YSYEKL. V dropped 4 bases and J dropped 1; count of bases not matched to a gene: 6. There are 15 residues in the CDR3. The chain's CDR3 is CASSPWAGGQETQYF. CDR3 nucleotide sequence: TGCGCCAGCAGCCCGTGGGCAGGGGGCCAAGAGACCCAGTACTTC.

This chain uses TRBV5-5 with TRBJ1-5; the D gene is possibly TRBD1 (6 bases). The germline V gene encodes CDR1 SGHKS and CDR2 YYEKEE (reference sequence). The V end lost 2 bases, the J end lost 1 base, and 25 bases lay between the germline ends. The CDR3 runs 20 residues. The CDR3 region has the DNA TGTGCCAGCAGCTTCATATTCCGGGACACTAGGGGTCGAAGCAATCAGCCCCAGCATTTT. Its translation is CASSFIFRDTRGRSNQPQHF.

The chain links TRBV5-4 to TRBJ1-5; D remains unclear. In germline, CDR1 is SGHNT, CDR2 YYREEE (reference sequence). V gave up 4 bases and J gave up 1 base, with 6 bases separating them. The CDR3 has 13 amino acids. The CDR3 DNA sequence: TGTGCCAGCAGCCAACACAGCAATCAGCCCCAGCATTTT. It specifies CASSQHSNQPQHF. The full variable domain, rest sourced from reference TRBV5-4 and TRBJ1-5, is ETGVTQSPTHLIKTRGQQVTLRCSSQSGHNTVSWYQQALGQGPQFIFQYYREEENGRGNFPPRFSGLQFPNYSSELNVNALELDDSALYLCASSQHSNQPQHFGDGTRLSIL.

The CDR3 sequence: CASSQDMSYEQYF. The CDR3 region has the DNA TGCGCCAGCAGCCAAGATATGAGCTACGAGCAGTACTTC. The chain couples TRBV4-1 to TRBJ2-7; D gene uncertain. CDR3 size: 13 residues. V was clipped by 0 bases and J by 3 bases, with 6 bases between them. Per the germline V gene, CDR1 is MGHRA and CDR2 is YSYEKL.

The chain employs TRBV6-1 and TRBJ2-3; 12 bases map to TRBD2. Germline V gene data show CDR1 as MNHNS and CDR2 as SASEGT. V lost 2 bases, J lost 4 bases, and 1 base stayed unmatched. The CDR3 spans 15 residues. CDR3 sequence reads: CASSELAGGPDTQYF. Here the CDR3 DNA reads TGTGCCAGCAGTGAACTAGCGGGAGGGCCAGATACGCAGTATTTT.

The rearrangement joins TRBV14 to TRBJ2-7; 10 bases are shared with TRBD2. The ends lost 4 bases at V and 2 bases at J; junction bases unmatched: 14. This CDR3 has 18 residues. CDR1 and CDR2 (germline): SGHDN, FVKESK. CDR3 sequence reads: CASSPGPLASGRPYEQYF. In DNA form, the CDR3 reads TGTGCCAGCAGCCCAGGCCCCTTGGCTAGCGGGAGACCCTACGAGCAGTACTTC.

V and J are TRBV27 and TRBJ1-5; 10 bases are a match to TRBD1. Germline CDR1 is MNHEY and CDR2 is SMNVEV (reference sequence). The CDR3 length is 14 residues. Trimming cost V 8 bases and J 4 bases; bases outside gene matches: 5. The CDR3 sequence: CASGWTGGNQPQHF. Written as DNA, the CDR3 is TGTGCCAGCGGATGGACAGGGGGAAATCAGCCCCAGCATTTT.

The chain couples TRBV27 to TRBJ2-5, with D perhaps matching TRBD2 (6 bases). The CDR3 loop spans 14 amino acids. CDR1 and CDR2 (germline): MNHEY, SMNVEV (reference sequence). Trimming shortened V by 0 bases and J by 4 bases, and 9 bases separated the two germline ends. CDR3 in DNA: TGTGCCAGCAGTTTATCACTAGCAGCAGAGACCCAGTACTTC. Protein: CASSLSLAAETQYF.

This sequence joins TRBV7-9 and TRBJ1-5; D ambiguous. Trimming shortened V by 3 bases and J by 3 bases, and 9 bases separated the two germline ends. The CDR3 has 14 residues. Germline V CDR1 and CDR2: SEHNR, FQNEAQ (reference sequence). The CDR3 protein is CASSFSGFNQPQHF. CDR3 bases: TGTGCCAGCAGCTTTTCGGGTTTCAATCAGCCCCAGCATTTT.

A word on this clone: The junction departs from germline at one end; a sequencing error may be responsible. V usage is TRBV6-1 and J usage is TRBJ2-1; 12 bases line up with TRBD2. The CDR3 spans 16 residues. Looked up from germline, CDR1 is MNHNS and CDR2 is SASEGT. In DNA form, the CDR3 reads TGTGCCAGCAGTGCCCCCAGGGGACTAGCGGGTACTGAGGAGTTCTTC. Translated, it gives CASSAPRGLAGTEEFF.

In its sample, this clone ranks as medium-sized. The chain uses TRBV4-3 and TRBJ2-5; the match to TRBD2 covers 8 bases. V lost 0 bases, J lost 0 bases, and 6 bases stayed unmatched. In germline, CDR1 is LGHNA, CDR2 YSLEER. This CDR3 comprises 17 residues. CDR3 region: CASSQELAELYQETQYF. DNA for the CDR3: TGCGCCAGCAGCCAAGAACTAGCGGAATTGTACCAAGAGACCCAGTACTTC.